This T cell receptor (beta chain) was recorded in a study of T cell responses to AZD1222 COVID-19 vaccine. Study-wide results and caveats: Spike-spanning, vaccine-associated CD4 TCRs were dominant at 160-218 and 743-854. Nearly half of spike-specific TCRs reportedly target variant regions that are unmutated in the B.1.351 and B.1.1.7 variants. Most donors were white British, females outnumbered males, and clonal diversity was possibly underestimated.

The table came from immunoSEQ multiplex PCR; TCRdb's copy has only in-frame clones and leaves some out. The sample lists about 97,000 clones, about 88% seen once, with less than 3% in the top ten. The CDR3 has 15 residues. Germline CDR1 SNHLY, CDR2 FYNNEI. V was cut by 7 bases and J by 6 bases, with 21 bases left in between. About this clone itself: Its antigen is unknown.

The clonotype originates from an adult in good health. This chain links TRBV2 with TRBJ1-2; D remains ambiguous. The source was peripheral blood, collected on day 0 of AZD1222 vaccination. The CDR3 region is CASIPTMANGHGYTF. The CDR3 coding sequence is TGTGCCAGCATTCCGACCATGGCTAATGGACATGGCTACACCTTC.